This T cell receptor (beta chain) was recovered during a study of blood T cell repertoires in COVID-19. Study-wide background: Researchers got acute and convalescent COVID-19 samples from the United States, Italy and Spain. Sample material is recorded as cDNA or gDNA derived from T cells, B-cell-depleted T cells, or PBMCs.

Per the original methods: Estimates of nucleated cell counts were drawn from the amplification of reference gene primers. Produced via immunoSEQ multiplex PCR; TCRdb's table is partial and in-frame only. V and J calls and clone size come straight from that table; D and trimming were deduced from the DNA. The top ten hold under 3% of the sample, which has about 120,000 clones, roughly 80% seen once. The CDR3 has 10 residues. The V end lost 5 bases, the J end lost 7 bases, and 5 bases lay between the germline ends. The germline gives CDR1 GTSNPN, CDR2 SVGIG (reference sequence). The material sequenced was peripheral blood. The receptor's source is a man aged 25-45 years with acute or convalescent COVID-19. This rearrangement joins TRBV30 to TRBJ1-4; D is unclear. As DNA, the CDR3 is TGTGCCTGGGGTCGTGAAAAACTGTTTTTT. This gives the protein CAWGREKLFF.